These 29 T cell receptor beta chains originate from one sample sequenced in a study of blood T cell repertoires in COVID-19. Produced via immunoSEQ multiplex PCR; TCRdb's table is partial and in-frame only. There are 150,000 to 200,000 clones in the sample; around 76% occur only once, and 17% lies in the top ten. The sample was PBMCs or T cells enriched from blood (not recorded which). The receptors were sampled from a woman in her 50s with acute COVID-19.

This chain joins TRBV5-5 and TRBJ1-3; D remains ambiguous. V lost 1 base to trimming and J lost 8 bases, with 10 bases between them. There are 13 residues in the CDR3. From germline, CDR1 is SGHKS and CDR2 YYEKEE (reference sequence). CDR3 amino acids: CASSLSTLDTIYF. The CDR3 DNA is TGTGCCAGCAGCTTGTCGACTTTAGACACCATATATTTT.

This chain uses TRBV7-9 with TRBJ1-2; D not certain. In germline, CDR1 is SEHNR, CDR2 FQNEAQ (reference sequence). Trimming shortened V by 5 bases and J by 0 bases, and 4 bases separated the two germline ends. CDR3 length: 12 amino acids. CDR3 amino acids: CASSPSNYGYTF. The CDR3 DNA sequence: TGTGCCAGCAGCCCTTCTAACTATGGCTACACCTTC.

This clone was seen more than once but under ten times. The chain carries TRBV9 and TRBJ2-1; 8 nucleotides agree with TRBD1. Germline V gene data show CDR1 as SGDLS and CDR2 as YYNGEE. This CDR3 is 15 amino acids long. The J segment lost 3 bases and the V segment lost 3 bases, leaving 5 bases of the junction unmatched. Written as DNA, the CDR3 is TGTGCCAGCAGCGGGGCGGGACAGGACTACAATGAGCAGTTCTTC. This codes for CASSGAGQDYNEQFF.

This chain joins TRBV2 and TRBJ1-5, with TRBD1 as a possible D gene (6 bases). The CDR3 sequence is 14 residues long. Trimming pared 6 bases from V and 7 bases from J, leaving 16 bases between. The germline V gene has CDR1 SNHLY and CDR2 FYNNEI. CDR3 nucleotides: TGTGCCAGCAGCAGCGGGACACGAGCCCAGCCCCAGCATTTT. The encoded protein is CASSSGTRAQPQHF.

This clone has only a few counts. The genes are TRBV29-1 and TRBJ2-1; 15 bases fit TRBD2. CDR3 length equals 14 residues. Trimming at V came to 8 bases and at J to 6 bases, leaving 5 bases not matched to a gene. The germline gives CDR1 SQVTM, CDR2 ANQGSEA. The CDR3: CSSRTSGGANEQFF. The CDR3 coding sequence is TGCAGCTCCCGGACTAGCGGGGGGGCCAATGAGCAGTTCTTC.

The chain employs TRBV3-1 (or the pseudogene TRBV3-2) and TRBJ1-1; 9 nucleotides align to TRBD1. With V trimmed by 1 base and J by 11 bases, 11 bases remained unmatched. There are 15 residues in the CDR3. Germline lookup yields CDR1 LGHDT and CDR2 YNNKEL (reference sequence). The CDR3 region is CASSQVSGQGFGAFF. In nucleotides, the CDR3 is TGTGCCAGCAGCCAAGTATCCGGACAGGGGTTTGGGGCTTTCTTT.

The V gene is TRBV7-9, the J gene TRBJ2-2; 11 bases fit TRBD2. The CDR3 contains 16 residues. With 5 bases clipped from V and 7 bases from J, the junction kept 9 bases outside the gene matches. Germline loops: CDR1 SEHNR, CDR2 FQNEAQ (reference sequence). The DNA for the CDR3 is TGTGCCAGCAGCCTCATAGCGGGGGGGCCCGGCGGGGAGCTGTTTTTT. This gives the protein CASSLIAGGPGGELFF. Based on the CDR3 plus reference TRBV7-9 and TRBJ2-2, the full variable domain is DTGVSQNPRHKITKRGQNVTFRCDPISEHNRLYWYRQTLGQGPEFLTYFQNEAQLEKSRLLSDRFSAERPKGSFSTLEIQRTEQGDSAMYLCASSLIAGGPGGELFFGEGSRLTVL.

J is TRBJ2-7 and V is TRBV6-1; 8 nucleotides line up with TRBD2. This CDR3 comprises 15 residues. Germline V gene data show CDR1 as MNHNS and CDR2 as SASEGT. Trimming removed 3 bases from V and 2 bases from J; junction bases left unmatched: 6. Here the CDR3 reads CASSDLLGGAYEQYV. The CDR3 region has the DNA TGTGCCAGCAGTGACCTCCTCGGGGGGGCCTACGAGCAGTACGTC.

This clone showed up just a few times. This sequence joins TRBV6-5 and TRBJ2-7, with D perhaps TRBD2 (5 bases). The CDR3 runs 13 residues. Germline CDR1 and CDR2: MNHEY and SVGAGI. V was cut by 8 bases and J by 1 base, with 12 bases left in between. CDR3 protein: CASVKGESYEQYV. In nucleotides, the CDR3 is TGTGCCAGCGTAAAGGGAGAGTCCTACGAGCAGTACGTC.

This clone was counted a few times. The V call is TRBV19, the J call TRBJ1-5, with a weak D call TRBD1 (6 bases). Trimming took off 5 bases at V and 3 bases at J, with 20 bases between the two ends. Looked up from germline, CDR1 is LNHDA and CDR2 is SQIVND (reference sequence). There are 17 residues in the CDR3. The CDR3: CASSSRNRDRLNQPQHF. In DNA, the CDR3 is TGTGCCAGTAGTTCCCGAAATCGAGACAGGCTCAATCAGCCCCAGCATTTT.

The table lists this clone with a count of one. The V call is TRBV11-1, the J call TRBJ2-1, with D possibly being TRBD2 (5 bases). V shed 1 base and J shed 3 bases, with 13 bases lying between them. Germline CDR1 reads SGHAT; CDR2 reads FQDESV (reference sequence). This CDR3 comprises 16 residues. CDR3 protein: CASSLGVGSLYNEQFF. DNA for the CDR3: TGTGCCAGCAGCTTAGGGGTGGGGAGTCTCTACAATGAGCAGTTCTTC.

This rearrangement joins TRBV3-1 (or the pseudogene TRBV3-2) to TRBJ1-2, with TRBD1 identical over 8 bases. With V trimmed by 4 bases and J by 4 bases, 8 bases remained unmatched. Germline CDR1 reads LGHDT; CDR2 reads YNNKEL (reference sequence). This CDR3 is built from 15 residues. The CDR3 bases are TGTGCCAGCAGCCCCTCGGACAGGGCGACCTATGGCTACACCTTC. It encodes CASSPSDRATYGYTF.

This clone has only one observation. V usage is TRBV5-6 and J usage is TRBJ1-1; no firm D call. CDR1 is SGHDT, CDR2 YYEEEE, per germline. This CDR3 is 13 amino acids long. V shed 0 bases and J shed 13 bases, with 16 bases lying between them. Here the CDR3 reads CASSLGQLYAGFF. CDR3 DNA sequence: TGTGCCAGCAGCTTGGGGCAGCTATATGCGGGTTTCTTT. The entire variable domain, with the rest obtained from reference TRBV5-6 and TRBJ1-1, is as follows: DAGVTQSPTHLIKTRGQQVTLRCSPKSGHDTVSWYQQALGQGPQFIFQYYEEEERQRGNFPDRFSGHQFPNYSSELNVNALLLGDSALYLCASSLGQLYAGFFGQGTRLTVV.

The J gene is TRBJ2-3, the V gene TRBV6-5; 7 bases are a match to TRBD1. The CDR3 length is 14 residues. The trim removed 8 bases at V and 4 bases at J, leaving 9 bases unmatched. Germline V lookup: CDR1 MNHEY, CDR2 SVGAGI. The CDR3 DNA reads as TGTGCCAGCCGGGCCGCCCAGGGGGCAGATACGCAGTATTTT. Its protein is CASRAAQGADTQYF.

This chain uses TRBV28 with TRBJ1-1; D may be TRBD1 (6 bases). Trimming left V 6 bases short and J 8 bases short, with 19 bases between. This CDR3 is built from 14 residues. Germline V gene sequence: CDR1 MDHEN, CDR2 SYDVKM. DNA for the CDR3: TGTGCCAGCAGGCAACAGGGAGGGAACCGCGAAGCTTTCTTT. Translated, it gives CASRQQGGNREAFF.

The chain joins TRBV7-8 to TRBJ1-1; perhaps TRBD1 as D (6 bases). V lost 4 bases, J lost 13 bases, and 19 bases lay in between. In germline, CDR1 is SGHVS, CDR2 FQNEAQ. CDR3 length equals 13 residues. CDR3 amino acids: CASSSERGAPGFF. As DNA, the CDR3 is TGTGCCAGCAGCTCCGAACGGGGGGCGCCGGGTTTCTTT.

The V gene is TRBV7-9, the J gene TRBJ1-4, with D possibly matching TRBD1 (6 bases). The V and J ends lost 4 bases and 5 bases respectively, with 17 bases between them. This CDR3 has 16 residues. Germline CDR1 is SEHNR and CDR2 is FQNEAQ (reference sequence). The CDR3 DNA is TGTGCCAGCAGCTCCCCGACAGGATTAAACAATGAAAAACTGTTTTTT. Protein product: CASSSPTGLNNEKLFF.

The V gene is TRBV7-3, the J gene TRBJ2-3; the D is unclear. The CDR3 extends over 12 amino acids. The V and J ends lost 8 bases and 7 bases respectively, with 13 bases between them. Germline-derived CDR1 and CDR2 are SGHTA and FQGTGA. CDR3 in DNA: TGTGCCAGCTCCATCGACGGGTATACGCAGTATTTT. It is translated as CASSIDGYTQYF.

V usage is TRBV7-8 and J usage is TRBJ2-7; D may be TRBD1 (6 bases). Germline V gene lookup returns CDR1 SGHVS and CDR2 FQNEAQ. The CDR3 is made up of 16 amino acids. V lost 4 bases and J lost 2, with 18 bases in between. CDR3 bases: TGTGCCAGCAGCTGCCTAGACAGGACAAACCCCTACGAGCAGTACGTC. As protein: CASSCLDRTNPYEQYV.

The rearrangement links TRBV11-2 to TRBJ1-1; maybe TRBD1 (5 bases). The CDR3 length is 12 residues. Trimming removed 3 bases from V and 11 bases from J, with 13 bases in between. Germline CDR1 SGHAT, CDR2 FQNNGV. This CDR3 is CASSFLQGSAFF. The CDR3 DNA reads as TGTGCCAGCAGCTTCCTCCAGGGTAGTGCTTTCTTT.

This clone has a single count. This CDR3 is CASSYSRTGGRKLFF. CDR3 DNA: TGTGCCAGCAGTTACTCCCGGACAGGGGGTAGGAAACTGTTTTTT. The chain links TRBV6-5 to TRBJ1-4, with 10 positions matching TRBD1. Germline V gives CDR1 MNHEY, CDR2 SVGAGI. V lost 0 bases to trimming and J lost 11 bases; unmatched junction nucleotides: 6. The CDR3 is made up of 15 amino acids.

The rearrangement links TRBV19 to TRBJ1-4, with 9 bases that match TRBD1. Trimming at V came to 6 bases and at J to 8 bases, leaving 4 bases not matched to a gene. CDR3 length: 13 residues. CDR1 and CDR2 from the germline V gene are LNHDA and SQIVND (reference sequence). This CDR3 is CASSGTGWEKLFF. The CDR3 bases are TGTGCCAGTAGCGGGACAGGGTGGGAAAAACTGTTTTTT.

In this sample, this clone turned up a few times. The CDR3 DNA sequence: TGTGCCAGCAGCCAAGTCACCCAGGCGAACACTGAAGCTTTCTTT. Amino acids: CASSQVTQANTEAFF. V usage is TRBV14 and J usage is TRBJ1-1; D call uncertain. The CDR3 is 15 amino acids. Germline V CDR1 and CDR2: SGHDN, FVKESK. V shed 1 base and J shed 1 base, with 10 bases lying between them.

V usage is TRBV7-8 and J usage is TRBJ1-3; 9 positions match TRBD1. Trimming at V came to 5 bases and at J to 4 bases, leaving 6 bases not matched to a gene. CDR3 size: 15 residues. Germline-derived CDR1 and CDR2 are SGHVS and FQNEAQ. In DNA, the CDR3 is TGTGCCAGCAGCAACCGGGACAGGGTGGGAAACACCATATATTTT. Its translation is CASSNRDRVGNTIYF.

The chain employs TRBV27 and TRBJ1-4; 11 nucleotides line up with TRBD1. V trimming: 6 bases; J trimming: 7 bases; junction bases outside the gene matches: 1. The CDR3 consists of 13 residues. Germline V gene lookup returns CDR1 MNHEY and CDR2 SMNVEV (reference sequence). CDR3 sequence reads: CASRDRGLEKLFF. The CDR3 DNA follows: TGTGCCAGCAGGGACAGGGGGCTTGAAAAACTGTTTTTT.

The J gene is TRBJ1-2, the V gene TRBV7-8, with TRBD1 identical over 7 bases. Germline V lookup: CDR1 SGHVS, CDR2 FQNEAQ. V shed 5 bases, J shed 8 bases, and the junction held 8 bases outside the gene matches. This CDR3 spans 13 amino acids. CDR3 residues: CASSLPGGEGYTF. For the CDR3, the DNA is TGTGCCAGCAGCCTCCCAGGGGGTGAAGGCTACACCTTC.

This rearrangement joins TRBV19 to TRBJ1-2; no definite D call. CDR1 and CDR2 (germline): LNHDA, SQIVND (reference sequence). The V gene lost 6 bases and the J gene lost 5 bases, with 16 bases spanning the gap. This CDR3 comprises 14 residues. CDR3 DNA: TGTGCCAGTAGGGAGGCGTCACCCATATATGGCTACACCTTC. It encodes CASREASPIYGYTF.

The V call is TRBV6-7, the J call TRBJ2-7; D gene unclear. TRBV6-7 counts as an open reading frame of uncertain function. The CDR3 covers 11 residues. V lost 6 bases and J lost 3, with 6 bases in between. CDR3 in DNA: TGTGCCAGCAGACGCGGCTACGAGCAGTACGTC. This codes for CASRRGYEQYV.

The V call is TRBV28, the J call TRBJ1-5; no reliable D call. Germline CDR1 and CDR2: MDHEN and SYDVKM. The CDR3 has 19 residues. Trimming took 3 bases from V and 7 from J, leaving 28 bases between them. This chain's CDR3 is CASSFPSTPTGEPSQPQHF. The CDR3 DNA sequence: TGTGCCAGCAGTTTCCCCAGTACGCCCACGGGAGAACCAAGCCAGCCCCAGCATTTT.